This T cell receptor (beta chain) was retrieved from a study of cytomegalovirus exposure and HLA in healthy donors. Study-level findings and limits: Association of approximately 18,000 TCR beta sequences with HLA alleles was found at 0.05 false discovery rate in a later analysis. Per a prior analysis, the majority of TCR beta V segments were productive roughly 90% or roughly 30% of the time.

Trimming cost V 7 bases and J 6 bases, with 14 bases left between them. Germline V gene sequence: CDR1 SNHLY, CDR2 FYNNEI. The CDR3 covers 13 residues. The PCR made use of 60 Vbeta and 13 Jbeta primers. Using immunoSEQ multiplex PCR, the repertoire was profiled, and TCRdb retains in-frame clones only, with some absent. Of approximately 140,000 clones in the sample, around two thirds were seen once. As to this clone: Its antigen is as yet unknown.

The TCR was taken from a human donor in good health. The material sequenced was PBMCs. The chain joins TRBV2 to TRBJ2-3; TRBD1 might be the D (6 bases). DNA of the CDR3: TGTGCCAGCAACGTGGGGGCAGCTGATACGCAGTATTTT. Its protein product is CASNVGAADTQYF.